This T cell receptor (beta chain) is drawn from a study of shared clonotypes between healthy human individuals. Study observations and caveats: Relative to memory subsets, naive subsets generally showed larger estimated richness. The authors sampled blood alone, and tissue repertoires likely differ.

Several immunoSEQ plates received, in even portions, the genomic DNA of each subset. Profiling relied on immunoSEQ multiplex PCR, and the TCRdb table lists in-frame clones only, not all of them. In the table there are about 1,900,000 clones, roughly 95% of which are singletons. Naive-designated CD8 cells lacked CD45RO, were positively enriched for CCR7, and omitted terminally differentiated effector memory CD45RA+ cells. This clone was recorded once. As yet, its antigen is unknown. This receptor was taken from a man between 18 and 35 years old in good health. Material for sequencing was naive CD8+ T cells sorted from blood.

CDR3 protein: CASRSGTGEGQPQHF. The CDR3 DNA is TGTGCCAGCAGGTCCGGGACAGGGGAGGGCCAGCCCCAGCATTTT. The rearrangement links TRBV2 to TRBJ1-5, with 10 positions matching TRBD1. The CDR3 contains 15 residues. CDR1 and CDR2 (germline): SNHLY, FYNNEI. The V gene end was trimmed by 6 bases and the J gene end by 7 bases; junction bases not matched to a gene: 9.